The clone carrying this T cell receptor beta chain was counted once. The sample is drawn from a study of ipilimumab plus nivolumab after autologous stem cell transplantation. Looked up from germline, CDR1 is SNHLY and CDR2 is FYNNEI. V dropped 4 bases and J dropped 7 bases, with 11 bases sitting between them. The CDR3 spans 13 residues. TCRdb's table, derived via immunoSEQ multiplex PCR, lists solely in-frame clones and lacks some. The sample has roughly 17,000 clones, roughly three quarters seen once; the top ten hold roughly a third. The sequence was collected from a male donor with diffuse large B-cell lymphoma. The input for sequencing was PBMCs, taken in a trial of ipilimumab plus nivolumab as post-transplant consolidation. J is TRBJ1-3 and V is TRBV2; no definite D call. The chain's CDR3 is CASSGSGINTIYF. DNA of the CDR3: TGTGCCAGCAGTGGGTCCGGGATCAACACCATATATTTT.